These 24 T cell receptor beta chains were sequenced from one sample in a study of T cells in Graves' hyperthyroidism and ophthalmopathy. Researchers took RNA transcripts and amplified the TCR beta CDR3 regions from them. During a first-round RT-PCR of the TCR CDR3, the HTBI primer set was used. TCRdb reprocessed the multiplex PCR reads with MiXCR, giving one entry per CDR3 protein. Among some 770,000 distinct CDR3 sequences listed, 16% were seen once. The sequencing input was blood. The receptor set was obtained from a young man with Graves' hyperthyroidism.

Only a few counts were recorded for this clonotype. The chain carries TRBV3-1 and TRBJ2-7; D uncertain. CDR1 LGHDT and CDR2 YNNKEL come from the germline V gene (reference sequence). V was clipped by 4 bases and J by 2 bases, with 15 bases between them. This CDR3 has 15 amino acids. In DNA form, the CDR3 reads TGTGCCAGCAGCCCTGGGGAAGGTGGGACCTACGAGCAGTACTTC. Encoded protein: CASSPGEGGTYEQYF.

A few counts support this clonotype. The chain recombines TRBV6-2 or TRBV6-3 with TRBJ2-7; 9 nucleotides align to TRBD2. The germline CDR1 and CDR2 sequences are MNHEY and SVGEGT. The CDR3 totals 14 residues. Trimming removed 7 bases from V and 2 bases from J; junction bases left unmatched: 6. In nucleotides, the CDR3 is TGTGCCAGCAAGTCTAGCGGGGACACCTACGAGCAGTACTTC. Translated: CASKSSGDTYEQYF.

This clonotype was counted at least ten times. V is TRBV30 and J is TRBJ2-7; D possibly corresponds to TRBD2 (6 bases). V gave up 8 bases and J gave up 0 bases, with 17 bases separating them. CDR3 size: 14 residues. The germline gives CDR1 GTSNPN, CDR2 SVGIG (reference sequence). The CDR3 sequence is CAASRGLSSYEQYF. As DNA, the CDR3 is TGTGCCGCATCGCGGGGCTTAAGCTCCTACGAGCAGTACTTC.

This clonotype was recorded a few times. This sequence joins TRBV7-9 and TRBJ2-2; perhaps TRBD2 as D (6 bases). The germline V and J ends were trimmed by 10 bases and 1 base, with 22 bases remaining between them. The germline CDR1 and CDR2 sequences are SEHNR and FQNEAQ (reference sequence). CDR3 length: 17 amino acids. The CDR3 is CAIRPQGWRENTGELFF. The CDR3 DNA reads TGTGCCATCCGGCCCCAAGGATGGCGGGAGAACACCGGGGAGCTGTTTTTT.

CDR3 in DNA: TGCGCCAGCAGTCGGGCGCGAGTCTACGAGCAGTACTTC. It encodes CASSRARVYEQYF. The chain uses TRBV5-1 and TRBJ2-7; D not certain. Trimming took 5 bases from V and 3 from J, leaving 12 bases between them. Germline lookup yields CDR1 SGHRS and CDR2 YFSETQ. The length of the CDR3 is 13 residues.

The count of this clonotype is one. The rearrangement uses TRBV19 and TRBJ1-1, with unresolved D. Germline CDR1 reads LNHDA; CDR2 reads SQIVND (reference sequence). V was pared by 7 bases and J by 0 bases, with 9 bases between. This CDR3 spans 13 amino acids. The CDR3 loop reads CASKVDMNTEAFF. In DNA, the CDR3 is TGTGCCAGTAAAGTTGACATGAACACTGAAGCTTTCTTT.

Of note for this clonotype: It may be a read error: a sequence one base away is much more abundant. This chain links TRBV28 with TRBJ1-2; D gene uncertain. V gave up 8 bases and J gave up 0 bases, with 10 bases separating them. The CDR3 covers 13 residues. Germline V CDR1 and CDR2: MDHEN, SYDVKM. The CDR3 here is CASGAGANYGYTF. In nucleotides, the CDR3 is TGTGCCAGCGGCGCAGGAGCTAACTATGGCTACACCTTC.

The sample holds many counts of this clonotype. The V call is TRBV28, the J call TRBJ1-1; possibly TRBD1 for D (5 bases). CDR1 is MDHEN, CDR2 SYDVKM, per germline. The CDR3 totals 16 residues. V was clipped by 6 bases and J by 5 bases, with 22 bases between them. CDR3 in amino acids: CASSYIPLGGGTEAFF. The CDR3 region has the DNA TGTGCCAGCAGCTACATCCCTCTTGGGGGGGGGACTGAAGCTTTCTTT.

Only a few counts were recorded for this clonotype. V and J are TRBV2 and TRBJ2-7; tentatively, D is TRBD1 (5 bases). Deletions cut 9 bases from V and 7 bases from J, with 19 bases between. The germline gives CDR1 SNHLY, CDR2 FYNNEI. The CDR3 has 13 amino acids. The DNA of the CDR3 is TGTGCCAGTTCGACAGTGATCCCTGGAGAGCAGTACTTC. Its translation is CASSTVIPGEQYF. Full variable domain (missing parts from reference TRBV2 and TRBJ2-7): EPEVTQTPSHQVTQMGQEVILRCVPISNHLYFYWYRQILGQKVEFLVSFYNNEISEKSEIFDDQFSVERPDGSNFTLKIRSTKLEDSAMYFCASSTVIPGEQYFGPGTRLTVT.

This clonotype came up many times. V is TRBV5-8 and J is TRBJ2-5, with TRBD1 as a possible D gene (7 bases). This CDR3 spans 15 amino acids. The V and J ends lost 3 bases and 4 bases respectively, with 16 bases between them. In germline, CDR1 is SGHTS, CDR2 YDEGEE. CDR3 loop: CASSSRQGGRETQYF. In nucleotides, the CDR3 is TGTGCCAGCAGCTCAAGACAGGGAGGTCGAGAGACCCAGTACTTC.

The V call is TRBV28, the J call TRBJ2-1; 7 bases match TRBD1. The ends lost 3 bases at V and 5 bases at J; junction bases unmatched: 13. Germline-derived CDR1 and CDR2 are MDHEN and SYDVKM. This CDR3 region has 17 residues. The CDR3 sequence: CASSFLPQGQVHNEQFF. CDR3 bases: TGTGCCAGCAGTTTCCTCCCGCAAGGACAGGTTCACAATGAGCAGTTCTTC.

In its sample, this clonotype was seen many times. This chain connects TRBV20-1 to TRBJ2-3; 7 bases match TRBD2. Germline values: CDR1 DFQATT, CDR2 SNEGSKA (reference sequence). Germline trimming cut 3 bases from V and 4 bases from J; bases unmatched to any gene: 7. This CDR3 is 14 amino acids long. The chain's CDR3 is CSASAAGAADTQYF. The CDR3 DNA reads TGCAGTGCTAGTGCGGCGGGAGCCGCAGATACGCAGTATTTT.

This clonotype appeared many times. This sequence joins TRBV18 and TRBJ2-2, with D tentatively TRBD1 (6 bases). The germline CDR1 and CDR2 sequences are KGHSH and LQKENI. V lost 1 base and J 1 base, leaving 10 bases between the germline ends. CDR3 length equals 16 residues. Here the CDR3 reads CASSPRQGRNTGELFF. The DNA for the CDR3 is TGTGCCAGCTCACCACGGCAGGGGCGGAACACCGGGGAGCTGTTTTTT.

The chain is built from TRBV7-9 and TRBJ2-1; D might be TRBD1 or TRBD2, each matching 5 bases. The CDR3 contains 15 residues. CDR1 SEHNR and CDR2 FQNEAQ come from the germline V gene (reference sequence). V was shortened by 4 bases and J by 4 bases, with 14 bases between the two germline ends. The CDR3 sequence is CASSSPGTQYNEQFF. The CDR3 DNA is TGTGCCAGCAGCTCCCCCGGGACCCAGTACAATGAGCAGTTCTTC.

This clonotype was counted many times. V usage is TRBV28 and J usage is TRBJ2-7, with D unresolved. The CDR3 has 13 amino acids. Germline-derived CDR1 and CDR2 are MDHEN and SYDVKM. V lost 3 bases and J 0 bases, leaving 6 bases between the germline ends. DNA of the CDR3: TGTGCCAGCAGTTTCCTCAACTCCTACGAGCAGTACTTC. This encodes CASSFLNSYEQYF. The whole variable domain, remainder taken from reference TRBV28 and TRBJ2-7, is DVKVTQSSRYLVKRTGEKVFLECVQDMDHENMFWYRQDPGLGLRLIYFSYDVKMKEKGDIPEGYSVSREKKERFSLILESASTNQTSMYLCASSFLNSYEQYFGPGTRLTVT.

This clonotype was recorded a few times. The genes are TRBV30 and TRBJ1-1; possibly TRBD1 for D (5 bases). The V gene's germline CDR1 is GTSNPN and CDR2 SVGIG (reference sequence). The V end was cut by 2 bases, the J end by 6 bases, with 13 bases between. The CDR3 length is 13 residues. CDR3 DNA sequence: TGTGCCTGGAGTCGGGACCGCGGGTCTGAAGCTTTCTTT. It is translated as CAWSRDRGSEAFF.

The genes are TRBV18 and TRBJ2-1, with TRBD2 identical over 14 bases. The germline CDR1 and CDR2 sequences are KGHSH and LQKENI. The CDR3 sequence is 19 residues long. V lost 0 bases, J lost 6 bases, and 10 bases stayed unmatched. This chain's CDR3 is CASSPPNSMGLAGVNEQFF. Written as DNA, the CDR3 is TGTGCCAGCTCACCACCTAATTCGATGGGACTAGCGGGAGTCAATGAGCAGTTCTTC.

The table lists this clonotype with a few counts. This chain links TRBV24-1 with TRBJ2-5; D might be TRBD1 (5 bases). This CDR3 contains 15 residues. CDR1 KGHDR and CDR2 SFDVKD come from the germline V gene. The ends were cut back, 2 bases at V and 4 bases at J, with 13 bases in the middle. The DNA for the CDR3 is TGTGCCACCAGTGATTCTGAGGACAAGAGAGAGACCCAGTACTTC. It is translated as CATSDSEDKRETQYF.

This clonotype was seen at least ten times. The J gene is TRBJ2-1, the V gene TRBV12-3 or TRBV12-4; the match to TRBD2 covers 10 bases. Trimming cost V 8 bases and J 9 bases; bases outside gene matches: 10. This CDR3 region has 14 residues. The CDR3: CASLAGARAGEQFF. The CDR3 bases are TGTGCCAGCCTAGCGGGAGCTAGGGCGGGTGAGCAGTTCTTC.

This clonotype was seen ten or more times. The rearrangement uses TRBV28 and TRBJ2-3; D may be TRBD2 (5 bases). V gave up 1 base and J gave up 7 bases, with 15 bases separating them. This CDR3 is 15 amino acids long. Per the germline V gene, CDR1 is MDHEN and CDR2 is SYDVKM. The CDR3 bases are TGTGCCAGCAGTTTATTTTGGTCGCGAGGGAATACGCAGTATTTT. It translates to CASSLFWSRGNTQYF.

The V call is TRBV7-3, the J call TRBJ2-2, with 12 bases lining up with TRBD2. In germline, CDR1 is SGHTA, CDR2 FQGTGA. This CDR3 is built from 16 residues. The V gene end was trimmed by 5 bases and the J gene end by 3 bases; junction bases not matched to a gene: 4. CDR3 amino acids: CASSPRLAGDTGELFF. CDR3 nucleotides: TGTGCCAGCAGCCCGCGACTAGCGGGAGACACCGGGGAGCTGTTTTTT.

On this clonotype: The junction and the germline gene differ at one end; a read error may be behind it. The chain joins TRBV20-1 to TRBJ2-3, with D possibly TRBD2 on 7 matching bases. CDR3 length: 16 residues. Per the germline V gene, CDR1 is DFQATT and CDR2 is SNEGSKA (reference sequence). Here the CDR3 reads CSARDRGAGSTDTRYF. The CDR3, as DNA: TGCAGTGCTAGAGATCGGGGGGCAGGAAGCACAGATACGCGGTATTTT.

This clonotype was found many times. The chain couples TRBV18 to TRBJ2-1, with unresolved D. The CDR3 is 15 residues long. V lost 5 bases to trimming and J lost 2 bases, with 13 bases between them. Per germline, CDR1 KGHSH and CDR2 LQKENI. The DNA for the CDR3 is TGTGCCAGCTCATCCTACTCTTCCACCTACAATGAGCAGTTCTTC. This sequence encodes CASSSYSSTYNEQFF.

This clonotype has only a few counts. This rearrangement joins TRBV11-2 to TRBJ2-3; 8 bases align to TRBD2. The CDR3 covers 16 residues. The V gene's germline CDR1 is SGHAT and CDR2 FQNNGV. The junction had 6 bases not matched to a gene; V was cut back by 0 bases and J by 4 bases. The CDR3 DNA sequence: TGTGCCAGCAGCTTAGAGCCGGGACTAGACGCAGATACGCAGTATTTT. Translating it yields CASSLEPGLDADTQYF.